This passage covers 30 T cell receptor beta chains from one sample sequenced in a study of technical replicates of blood from several donors. TCRdb's table, derived via immunoSEQ multiplex PCR, lists solely in-frame clones and lacks some. Here the sample spans more than 80,000 clones, around 95% being singletons. Sequencing input: T cells isolated from PBMCs. Receptors originate from a human donor in good health.

The rearrangement joins TRBV21-1 to TRBJ1-6; the D segment call TRBD1 is taken from the table without a DNA check. TRBV21-1 is designated a pseudogene. The CDR3 is 18 residues long. CDR3 sequence (DNA): TGTGCCAGCAGCAAATCGGACGGACAGGACCTTTTCCGGGGGACCCTCCACTTT. Residues: CASSKSDGQDLFRGTLHF.

This sequence joins TRBV5-1 and TRBJ2-3; D possibly corresponds to TRBD1 (5 bases). V lost 2 bases, J lost 7 bases, and 8 bases lay in between. Per germline, CDR1 SGHRS and CDR2 YFSETQ. This CDR3 region has 12 residues. Here the CDR3 reads CASSFDSNTQYF. For the CDR3, the DNA is TGCGCCAGCAGCTTCGACAGTAATACGCAGTATTTT.

On this clone itself: Mismatch with germline at one junction end may stem from a read error. The J gene is TRBJ2-1, the V gene TRBV5-4; 14 bases are a match to TRBD2. Per germline, CDR1 SGHNT and CDR2 YYREEE (reference sequence). CDR3 length: 15 residues. The CDR3: CASSLETSGRAGVLF. The CDR3 DNA is TGTGCCAGCAGCTTGGAGACTAGCGGGAGGGCCGGAGTGCTCTTC.

The chain recombines TRBV10-1 with TRBJ2-3; D might be TRBD1 (6 bases). V lost 2 bases and J 10 bases, leaving 19 bases between the germline ends. Germline loops: CDR1 WNHNN, CDR2 SYGVQD (reference sequence). The CDR3 covers 15 residues. CDR3 DNA sequence: TGCGCCAGCAGTGAGGGGGGCGGCGGGTACGATCCGCAGTATTTT. Its protein product is CASSEGGGGYDPQYF.

This clone has just one count. The chain links TRBV7-6 to TRBJ2-1; 8 positions match TRBD1. CDR1 SGHVS and CDR2 FNYEAQ come from the germline V gene. Germline trimming cut 5 bases from V and 3 bases from J; bases unmatched to any gene: 6. This CDR3 comprises 15 residues. CDR3 DNA sequence: TGTGCCAGCAGCACGGGACAGGCCGACTACAATGAGCAGTTCTTC. Protein sequence: CASSTGQADYNEQFF.

The chain employs TRBV27 and TRBJ2-1, with 10 bases aligning to TRBD2. Germline CDR1 reads MNHEY; CDR2 reads SMNVEV (reference sequence). With 5 bases clipped from V and 4 bases from J, the junction kept 11 bases outside the gene matches. This CDR3 contains 17 residues. In nucleotides, the CDR3 is TGTGCCAGCAGTGCCACGTGGACTAGCGGTTTTTACAATGAGCAGTTCTTC. This translates into CASSATWTSGFYNEQFF.

This CDR3 reads CASSMQSADTQYF. The CDR3 coding sequence is TGTGCCAGTAGTATGCAGTCAGCAGATACGCAGTATTTT. This chain joins TRBV19 and TRBJ2-3, with unresolved D. Trimming shortened V by 3 bases and J by 4 bases, and 8 bases separated the two germline ends. CDR1 and CDR2 (germline): LNHDA, SQIVND (reference sequence). The CDR3 has 13 amino acids.

The chain couples TRBV7-6 to TRBJ2-7; 7 nucleotides agree with TRBD1. Germline V gene sequence: CDR1 SGHVS, CDR2 FNYEAQ. Germline trimming cut 6 bases from V and 6 bases from J; bases unmatched to any gene: 5. The CDR3 spans 12 residues. This CDR3 reads CASRTGLGEQYF. The CDR3 nucleotides are TGTGCCAGCAGGACAGGGTTGGGCGAGCAGTACTTC.

This chain's CDR3 is CASSLGDYSLNEQFF. The CDR3 bases are TGCGCCAGCAGCTTGGGGGACTACTCCCTCAATGAGCAGTTCTTC. The chain has TRBV5-1 and TRBJ2-1; 7 positions agree with TRBD2. CDR3 length: 15 residues. The V segment lost 0 bases and the J segment 6 bases; nucleotides outside the gene matches: 6. The germline gives CDR1 SGHRS, CDR2 YFSETQ.

The rearrangement uses TRBV10-3 and TRBJ2-3; D might be TRBD2 (6 bases). Germline CDR1 ENHRY, CDR2 SYGVKD. The V and J ends lost 6 bases and 0 bases respectively, with 7 bases between them. This CDR3 spans 13 amino acids. Here the CDR3 reads CAIRGTSTDTQYF. CDR3 DNA: TGTGCCATCAGGGGGACTAGCACAGATACGCAGTATTTT.

This chain connects TRBV7-9 to TRBJ2-1, with a tentative D call TRBD2 (5 bases). CDR1 is SEHNR and CDR2 is FQNEAQ in the germline V gene (reference sequence). The CDR3 runs 15 residues. V shed 5 bases and J shed 2 bases, with 13 bases lying between them. The CDR3 region has the DNA TGTGCCAGCAGCCCCGCGTCCGGGACCTACAATGAGCAGTTCTTC. This codes for CASSPASGTYNEQFF.

V gene TRBV19 combines with J gene TRBJ1-2; weak D call: TRBD1 (6 bases). Germline V CDR1 and CDR2: LNHDA, SQIVND (reference sequence). V was trimmed by 3 bases and J by 5 bases, leaving 13 bases between them. This CDR3 is 14 amino acids long. The CDR3 protein is CASSMSSQGYGYTF. DNA of the CDR3: TGTGCCAGTAGTATGTCCTCCCAGGGGTATGGCTACACCTTC.

This clone was recorded only once. The chain couples TRBV5-1 to TRBJ1-6, with D perhaps matching TRBD1 (5 bases). Trimming left V 3 bases short and J 0 bases short, with 19 bases between. Germline CDR1 reads SGHRS; CDR2 reads YFSETQ. The CDR3 is 19 residues long. The CDR3 DNA reads TGCGCCAGCAGCTCAGAGACAGCTCTCGGAAGCTCCTATAATTCACCCCTCCACTTT. Translation gives CASSSETALGSSYNSPLHF.

This chain links TRBV6-5 with TRBJ1-5, with D tentatively TRBD1 (6 bases). The CDR3 length is 13 residues. Germline-derived CDR1 and CDR2 are MNHEY and SVGAGI. With 6 bases removed from V and 5 bases from J, the gap between germline ends came to 11 bases. In nucleotides, the CDR3 is TGTGCCAGCAGAGGGGGGGGTCATCAGCCCCAGCATTTT. Translated, it gives CASRGGGHQPQHF.

The chain is built from TRBV7-9 and TRBJ2-1, with 9 bases that match TRBD2. Germline V gene sequence: CDR1 SEHNR, CDR2 FQNEAQ (reference sequence). The junction had 7 bases not matched to a gene; V was cut back by 4 bases and J by 3 bases. The CDR3 extends over 16 amino acids. The CDR3 DNA reads as TGTGCCAGCAGCTGGGGTGGCGGGGGGGACTACAATGAGCAGTTCTTC. This sequence encodes CASSWGGGGDYNEQFF.

The chain has TRBV10-1 and TRBJ1-1, with TRBD1 as a possible D gene (5 bases). Trimming removed 7 bases from V and 9 bases from J, with 18 bases in between. CDR1 is WNHNN and CDR2 is SYGVQD in the germline V gene (reference sequence). This CDR3 is 13 amino acids long. CDR3 region: CASNQVVGGKAFF. Here the CDR3 DNA reads TGCGCCAGCAACCAAGTTGTGGGGGGGAAAGCTTTCTTT.

This clone is a singleton in its sample. This rearrangement joins TRBV7-9 to TRBJ1-5; TRBD1 aligns across 7 bases. The CDR3 loop spans 15 amino acids. Germline V gene data show CDR1 as SEHNR and CDR2 as FQNEAQ (reference sequence). J gave up 6 bases and V 3 bases, and 8 bases lay outside the gene matches. In DNA form, the CDR3 reads TGTGCCAGCAGCTTGGGGGGAAGGGGGCTTCAGCCCCAGCATTTT. Translating it yields CASSLGGRGLQPQHF. Full variable domain (remainder filled in from reference TRBV7-9 and TRBJ1-5): DTGVSQNPRHKITKRGQNVTFRCDPISEHNRLYWYRQTLGQGPEFLTYFQNEAQLEKSRLLSDRFSAERPKGSFSTLEIQRTEQGDSAMYLCASSLGGRGLQPQHFGDGTRLSIL.

The chain links TRBV2 to TRBJ2-3; D remains unclear. The CDR3 loop spans 14 amino acids. The germline CDR1 and CDR2 sequences are SNHLY and FYNNEI. Trimming cost V 2 bases and J 2 bases, with 8 bases left between them. The CDR3 loop reads CASSESLTTDTQYF. The CDR3 coding sequence is TGTGCCAGCAGTGAATCACTAACCACAGATACGCAGTATTTT.

The chain combines TRBV13 with TRBJ2-7; D gene ambiguous. Trimming pared 4 bases from V and 5 bases from J, leaving 24 bases between. Germline assignment: CDR1 PRHDT and CDR2 FYEKMQ (reference sequence). This CDR3 is built from 17 residues. CDR3 nucleotides: TGTGCCAGCAGCTCTTCCCTTTTGGGTAGCCCCCCCAACGAGCAGTACTTC. It codes for CASSSSLLGSPPNEQYF.

The genes are TRBV12-2 and TRBJ2-1; whether TRBD1, the table's D call, matches the DNA was not checked. TRBV12-2 is noted as a pseudogene. This CDR3 has 15 amino acids. The CDR3: CASRFPQSSYNEQFF. The CDR3 DNA is TGTGCAAGTCGCTTCCCACAGAGCTCCTACAATGAGCAGTTCTTC.

The CDR3 protein is CATGHTGEQYF. The CDR3 DNA is TGTGCCACCGGCCACACAGGCGAGCAGTACTTC. V and J are TRBV28 and TRBJ2-7, with a weak D call TRBD1 (5 bases). The germline gives CDR1 MDHEN, CDR2 SYDVKM. V was cut by 10 bases and J by 6 bases, with 13 bases left in between. The CDR3 length is 11 residues.

Worth noting for this clone: The sample holds other DNA sequences that translate to the same CDR3. The chain couples TRBV6-5 to TRBJ2-3; TRBD2 matches at 7 bases. The trim removed 5 bases at V and 1 base at J, leaving 0 bases unmatched. Germline CDR1 is MNHEY and CDR2 is SVGAGI. The CDR3 extends over 13 amino acids. Written as DNA, the CDR3 is TGTGCCAGCAGTAGCGGGGGCACAGATACGCAGTATTTT. As protein: CASSSGGTDTQYF.

V is TRBV4-2 and J is TRBJ2-1; tentative D call: TRBD2 (5 bases). V lost 0 bases to trimming and J lost 4 bases, with 13 bases between them. Looked up from germline, CDR1 is LGHNA and CDR2 is YNFKEQ. The CDR3 spans 16 residues. The CDR3 region is CASSQEVAGGYNEQFF. CDR3 DNA sequence: TGTGCCAGCAGCCAAGAGGTAGCAGGAGGATACAATGAGCAGTTCTTC.

This rearrangement joins TRBV15 to TRBJ2-1; 12 positions match TRBD2. After removal of 5 bases from V and 6 bases from J, the junction contained 5 bases not matched to a gene. This CDR3 spans 15 amino acids. The germline gives CDR1 LNHNV, CDR2 YYDKDF (reference sequence). The CDR3 region is CATSVSSGGVNEQFF. CDR3 coding DNA: TGTGCCACCAGCGTTTCTAGCGGGGGGGTCAATGAGCAGTTCTTC.

The rearrangement uses TRBV6-1 and TRBJ2-1; TRBD2 matches at 8 bases. Germline V CDR1 and CDR2: MNHNS, SASEGT. The V and J ends lost 7 bases and 9 bases, in that order; junction bases with no gene match: 8. This CDR3 contains 13 residues. The CDR3 region is CASMHSGGGEQFF. Here the CDR3 DNA reads TGTGCCAGCATGCACAGCGGGGGCGGTGAGCAGTTCTTC.

The CDR3 DNA is TGTGCCAGCAGCTTAAGGGGACAGGGGGCTGAAGCTTTCTTT. Protein: CASSLRGQGAEAFF. The rearrangement links TRBV11-1 to TRBJ1-1, with TRBD1 identical over 11 bases. Germline V gene sequence: CDR1 SGHAT, CDR2 FQDESV (reference sequence). The J segment lost 6 bases and the V segment lost 2 bases, leaving 2 bases of the junction unmatched. The CDR3 is 14 residues long. The full variable domain, rest sourced from reference TRBV11-1 and TRBJ1-1, is EAEVAQSPRYKITEKSQAVAFWCDPISGHATLYWYRQILGQGPELLVQFQDESVVDDSQLPKDRFSAERLKGVDSTLKIQPAELGDSAMYLCASSLRGQGAEAFFGQGTRLTVV.

CDR3 region: CASSATDTQYF. The CDR3 bases are TGTGCCAGCAGCGCAACAGATACGCAGTATTTT. The chain carries TRBV9 and TRBJ2-3; the D is unclear. CDR3 length: 11 amino acids. The V gene's germline CDR1 is SGDLS and CDR2 YYNGEE. V was clipped by 3 bases and J by 3 bases, with 2 bases between them. The full variable domain, completed using reference TRBV9 and TRBJ2-3, is DSGVTQTPKHLITATGQRVTLRCSPRSGDLSVYWYQQSLDQGLQFLIQYYNGEERAKGNILERFSAQQFPDLHSELNLSSLELGDSALYFCASSATDTQYFGPGTRLTVL.

The chain employs TRBV27 and TRBJ2-1; possibly TRBD2 for D (5 bases). Trimming cost V 6 bases and J 5 bases, with 20 bases left between them. From germline, CDR1 is MNHEY and CDR2 SMNVEV (reference sequence). This CDR3 region has 16 residues. This CDR3 is CASRGSLRTAHNEQFF. The CDR3 DNA follows: TGTGCCAGCAGAGGGTCCCTCAGGACTGCACACAATGAGCAGTTCTTC.

The chain employs TRBV20-1 and TRBJ1-1, with 7 bases identical to TRBD1. Germline CDR1 DFQATT, CDR2 SNEGSKA (reference sequence). V dropped 3 bases and J dropped 8; count of bases not matched to a gene: 3. This CDR3 comprises 11 residues. As DNA, the CDR3 is TGCAGTGCTAGGATGGACAGGGAAGCTTTCTTT. This translates into CSARMDREAFF.

The chain joins TRBV7-9 to TRBJ2-6, with TRBD1 identical over 10 bases. CDR3 length: 18 residues. V lost 3 bases and J lost 1; bases outside the gene matches: 6. Germline V gives CDR1 SEHNR, CDR2 FQNEAQ (reference sequence). CDR3 sequence reads: CASSFPTGGASGANVLTF. The CDR3 DNA sequence: TGTGCCAGCAGCTTTCCGACAGGGGGCGCGTCTGGGGCCAACGTCCTGACTTTC.